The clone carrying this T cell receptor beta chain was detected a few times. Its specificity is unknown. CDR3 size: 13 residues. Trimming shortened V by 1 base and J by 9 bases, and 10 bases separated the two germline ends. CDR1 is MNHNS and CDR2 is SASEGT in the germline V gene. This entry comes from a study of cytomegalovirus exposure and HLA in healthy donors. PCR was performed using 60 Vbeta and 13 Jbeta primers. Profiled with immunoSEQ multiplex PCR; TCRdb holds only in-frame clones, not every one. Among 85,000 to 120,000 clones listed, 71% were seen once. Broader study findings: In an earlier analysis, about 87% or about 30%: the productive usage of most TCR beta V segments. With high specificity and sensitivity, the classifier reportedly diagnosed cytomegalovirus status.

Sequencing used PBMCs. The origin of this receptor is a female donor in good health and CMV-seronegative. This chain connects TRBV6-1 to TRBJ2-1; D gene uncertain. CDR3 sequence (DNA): TGTGCCAGCAGTGAAGTTAATTTCGGTGAGCAGTTCTTC. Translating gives CASSEVNFGEQFF.